The clone carrying this TCR beta chain occurred many times. Its antigen is unknown. The sample belongs to a study of regulatory T cells in long-lasting Graves disease. Whole-study results and caveats: Persistent Graves' patients showed less TCR diversity than newly diagnosed patients showed.

Investigators prepared the TCR beta libraries by applying iRepertoire HTBI primers and Arm-PCR of CDR3 regions. Study processing details: Samples collectively showed 62 TRBV and fewer than 15 TRBJ segments. TCRdb called the multiplex PCR reads again in MiXCR, with one record for every CDR3 protein. V and J calls and clone size were set by TCRdb, not the authors. The sample carries some 500,000 distinct CDR3 sequences, about 16% recorded once. Time point of the sample: newly diagnosed GD, antithyroid drugs for less than 3 months. From RNA extracted from PBMCs, the TCR library was made. This same sample was also taken into another study, of T cells in Graves' hyperthyroidism and ophthalmopathy. From that second work: The model forecast ophthalmopathy, anticipating it by a median about 6.5 months before onset.

The sequencing here drew on peripheral blood mononuclear cells (PBMCs), taken at new diagnosis, from a patient treated with antithyroid drugs. This receptor was obtained from a woman aged 35 to 60 with Graves disease.

The CDR3 nucleotides read TGCGCCAGCAGCTCGGGACACCAAGAGACCCAGTACTTC. Encoded protein: CASSSGHQETQYF. The genes are TRBV5-1 and TRBJ2-5; either TRBD1 or TRBD2 may supply D (5 bases each). Trimming removed 3 bases from V and 0 bases from J, with 6 bases in between. The CDR3 covers 13 residues. Germline CDR1 SGHRS, CDR2 YFSETQ.